What follows are 12 T cell receptor beta chains derived from one specimen sequenced in a study of T-cell reconstitution after alpha-beta-depleted transplantation in children. Unique molecular identifiers featured in how the TCRbeta library was prepared. A single record per CDR3 protein comes from TCRdb applying MiXCR to the PCR reads. This sample carries roughly 220,000 distinct CDR3 sequences, approximately 8% of them seen once, and the ten largest clones take 35% to 45%. The source was PBMCs, mostly from graft donor cells, collected 360 days after TCRalphabeta/CD19-depleted stem cell transplant. These receptor sequences come from a male patient aged 2-10 years who had a stem cell transplant for acute myeloid leukemia, so the T cells may come from the graft donor.

The sample holds many counts of this clonotype. The rearrangement links TRBV20-1 to TRBJ2-7; D may be TRBD2 (5 bases). The CDR3 loop spans 13 amino acids. Trimming took 6 bases from V and 3 from J, leaving 15 bases between them. Germline CDR1 DFQATT, CDR2 SNEGSKA (reference sequence). CDR3 region: CSARTRGVYEQYF. DNA of the CDR3: TGCAGTGCCCGGACTCGGGGAGTCTACGAGCAGTACTTC.

The sample holds a few counts of this clonotype. The chain couples TRBV7-2 to TRBJ2-1; 9 bases are a match to TRBD2. The CDR3 consists of 15 residues. Germline CDR1 is SGHTA and CDR2 is FQGNSA. V lost 3 bases and J lost 7; bases outside the gene matches: 7. The DNA for the CDR3 is TGTGCCAGCAGCTTTCGGCTAGCGGGATCTAATGAGCAGTTCTTC. Its translation: CASSFRLAGSNEQFF.

V usage is TRBV7-6 and J usage is TRBJ2-1, with 7 positions matching TRBD2. The CDR3 contains 15 residues. Germline V lookup: CDR1 SGHVS, CDR2 FNYEAQ. V shed 3 bases, J shed 1 base, and the junction held 3 bases outside the gene matches. The CDR3 coding sequence is TGTGCCAGCAGCTTTGCCGGGGGGTCCTACAATGAGCAGTTCTTC. As protein: CASSFAGGSYNEQFF.

The chain recombines TRBV7-9 with TRBJ1-2, with a possible D match to TRBD1 (6 bases). There are 15 residues in the CDR3. CDR1 and CDR2 (germline): SEHNR, FQNEAQ (reference sequence). Trimming cost V 4 bases and J 4 bases, with 16 bases left between them. CDR3: CASSSTRQVPYGYTF. The CDR3 nucleotides are TGTGCCAGCAGCTCAACCAGACAGGTTCCCTATGGCTACACCTTC.

The chain couples TRBV5-6 to TRBJ2-7; 8 bases are shared with TRBD1. This CDR3 has 14 residues. V gave up 2 bases and J gave up 2 bases; unmatched junction bases: 3. Germline V gene sequence: CDR1 SGHDT, CDR2 YYEEEE. CDR3 loop: CASSFLDRAYEQYV. As DNA, the CDR3 is TGTGCCAGCAGCTTCTTGGACAGGGCCTACGAGCAGTACGTC.

The table lists this clonotype with a few counts. The chain is built from TRBV11-2 and TRBJ2-1; TRBD2 might be the D (5 bases). CDR3 length: 12 residues. Looked up from germline, CDR1 is SGHAT and CDR2 is FQNNGV. V was trimmed by 5 bases and J by 8 bases, leaving 10 bases between them. This CDR3 is CASSKLVHEQFF. The CDR3 nucleotides read TGTGCCAGCAGCAAACTAGTACATGAGCAGTTCTTC.

The gene calls are TRBV12-3 or TRBV12-4 and TRBJ1-6; no definite D call. V was pared by 6 bases and J by 14 bases, with 11 bases between. The CDR3 has 11 amino acids. CDR3 region: CASSQPGALHF. The CDR3 DNA reads TGTGCCAGCAGCCAACCTGGGGCCCTCCACTTT.

V gene TRBV28 combines with J gene TRBJ2-5; D is perhaps TRBD1 or TRBD2 (5 bases each). Germline CDR1 is MDHEN and CDR2 is SYDVKM. Trimming removed 7 bases at V and 7 bases at J, with 22 bases between. This CDR3 is 15 amino acids long. The CDR3 is CASKPEGERVGTQYF. The CDR3 DNA follows: TGTGCCAGCAAACCCGAAGGGGAGAGGGTTGGGACCCAGTACTTC.

This clonotype was seen more than once but under ten times. The V call is TRBV20-1, the J call TRBJ2-1, with D possibly matching TRBD2 (6 bases). The CDR3 length is 13 residues. The germline V gene has CDR1 DFQATT and CDR2 SNEGSKA (reference sequence). Trimming stripped 8 bases from V and 0 bases from J, with 11 bases between. The CDR3 DNA reads TGCAGTTCACACGGGGGCTCCTACAATGAGCAGTTCTTC. Translating gives CSSHGGSYNEQFF.

Only a few counts were recorded for this clonotype. V and J are TRBV4-3 and TRBJ2-2, with D possibly matching TRBD2 (6 bases). Germline CDR1 LGHNA, CDR2 YSLEER. Trimming cost V 0 bases and J 1 base, with 12 bases left between them. The CDR3 covers 17 residues. CDR3 nucleotides: TGCGCCAGCAGCCAAGACCAGACTAGAAAGAACACCGGGGAGCTGTTTTTT. Its protein product is CASSQDQTRKNTGELFF.

This clonotype was observed at least ten times. This chain joins TRBV12-3 or TRBV12-4 and TRBJ2-5, with D perhaps matching TRBD1 (6 bases). The CDR3 is 14 residues long. Trimming left V 2 bases short and J 5 bases short, with 12 bases between. The chain's CDR3 is CASSLRGSGETQYF. CDR3 DNA sequence: TGTGCCAGCAGTTTAAGGGGGTCCGGGGAGACCCAGTACTTC.

The sample holds many counts of this clonotype. This chain joins TRBV29-1 and TRBJ1-1; D uncertain. Germline V lookup: CDR1 SQVTM, CDR2 ANQGSEA. The CDR3 has 10 residues. Trimming shortened V by 1 base and J by 6 bases, and 3 bases separated the two germline ends. CDR3 loop: CSVEGAEAFF. The CDR3 DNA reads as TGCAGCGTTGAAGGGGCTGAAGCTTTCTTT.